Reported below is one T cell receptor beta chain. Sequencing used immunoSEQ multiplex PCR; TCRdb keeps in-frame clones, though not all of them. In the table there are 300,000 to 450,000 clones, roughly 77% of which are singletons. The entry originates in a study of blood T cell repertoires in COVID-19. Germline lookup yields CDR1 LGHNA and CDR2 YNFKEQ. CDR3 length: 16 amino acids. Trimming took 3 bases from V and 5 from J, leaving 16 bases between them. The rearrangement uses TRBV4-2 and TRBJ1-4; a weak D match, TRBD1 (5 bases). Specimen: peripheral blood. The sequence came from a human donor with acute or convalescent COVID-19. The donor label of this sample is uncertain. CDR3 nucleotide sequence: TGTGCCAGCAGCCAGGAGGGGCCAGGCGGAAATGAAAAACTGTTTTTT. Its protein is CASSQEGPGGNEKLFF.